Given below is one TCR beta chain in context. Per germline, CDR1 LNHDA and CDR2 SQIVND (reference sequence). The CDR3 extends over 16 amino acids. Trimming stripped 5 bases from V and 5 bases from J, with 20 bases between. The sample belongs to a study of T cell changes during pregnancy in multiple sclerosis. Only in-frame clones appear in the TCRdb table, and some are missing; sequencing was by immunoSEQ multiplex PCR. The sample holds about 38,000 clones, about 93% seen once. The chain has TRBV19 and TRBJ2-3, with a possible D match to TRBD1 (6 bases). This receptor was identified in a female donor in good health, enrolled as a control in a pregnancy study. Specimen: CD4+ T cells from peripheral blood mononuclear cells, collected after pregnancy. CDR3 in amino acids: CASSSWTLTQGDTQYF. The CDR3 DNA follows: TGTGCCAGTAGTTCCTGGACTCTGACACAGGGAGATACGCAGTATTTT.